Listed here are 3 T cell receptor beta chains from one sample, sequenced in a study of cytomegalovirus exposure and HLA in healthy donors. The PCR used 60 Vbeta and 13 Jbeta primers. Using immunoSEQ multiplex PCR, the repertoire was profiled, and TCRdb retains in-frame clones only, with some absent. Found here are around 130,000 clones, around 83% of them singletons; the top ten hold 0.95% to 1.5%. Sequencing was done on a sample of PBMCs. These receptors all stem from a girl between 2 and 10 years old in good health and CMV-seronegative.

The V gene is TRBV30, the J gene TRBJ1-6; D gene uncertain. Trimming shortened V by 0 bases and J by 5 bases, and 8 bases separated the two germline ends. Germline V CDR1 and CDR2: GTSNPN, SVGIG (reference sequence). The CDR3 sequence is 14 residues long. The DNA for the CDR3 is TGTGCCTGGAGTGTAGGGCGGGATAATTCACCCCTCCACTTT. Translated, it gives CAWSVGRDNSPLHF. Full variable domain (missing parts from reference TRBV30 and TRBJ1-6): SQTIHQWPATLVQPVGSPLSLECTVEGTSNPNLYWYRQAAGRGLQLLFYSVGIGQISSEVPQNLSASRPQDRQFILSSKKLLLSDSGFYLCAWSVGRDNSPLHFGNGTRLTVT.

The CDR3 bases are TGTGCCAGCAGTTACCCTGACAGGAATCAGCCCCAGCATTTT. Translating it yields CASSYPDRNQPQHF. The rearrangement joins TRBV27 to TRBJ1-5; TRBD1 might be the D (6 bases). CDR3 length equals 14 residues. V shed 4 bases and J shed 4 bases, with 11 bases lying between them. CDR1 MNHEY and CDR2 SMNVEV come from the germline V gene (reference sequence).

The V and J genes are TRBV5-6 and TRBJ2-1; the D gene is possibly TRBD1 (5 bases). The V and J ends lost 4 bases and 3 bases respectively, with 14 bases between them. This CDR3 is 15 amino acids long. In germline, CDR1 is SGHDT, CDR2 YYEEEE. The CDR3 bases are TGTGCCAGCAGCAAAGGGGTAATGATCTACAATGAGCAGTTCTTC. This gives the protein CASSKGVMIYNEQFF.